This T cell receptor (beta chain) was sequenced during a study of OX40 agonist ivuxolimab in advanced cancers. Study in general: Patients with prior anti-PD-1, anti-PD-L1 or anti-CTLA-4 therapy were eligible; about 41% had some.

This CDR3 contains 13 residues. Trimming stripped 7 bases from V and 2 bases from J, with 6 bases between. Germline CDR1 and CDR2: MNHNS and SASEGT. TCRdb keeps only in-frame clones here, not all; method: immunoSEQ multiplex PCR. This sample yields about 42,000 clones, of which just under 90% are seen a single time; 6% belongs to the top ten. The V and J genes are TRBV6-1 and TRBJ2-6; D ambiguous. The sequenced sample was CD4+ or CD8+ T cells sorted from blood, obtained in a trial of the OX40 agonist ivuxolimab. The TCR sequence derives from an adult with an advanced solid tumor such as melanoma, head and neck, liver or kidney cancer. The CDR3 DNA sequence: TGTGCCAGCAAGCTAACTGGGGCCAACGTCCTGACTTTC. This gives the protein CASKLTGANVLTF.